This T cell receptor (beta chain) was sequenced in a study of CD8+ T cells in alopecia areata. Study-level findings and limits: Scalp clonality, together with expanded CD8+ clones among the top 100, fell significantly with tofacitinib. Affected lesional scalp, above all in alopecia totalis/universalis, was more clonal than normal scalp.

Trimming cost V 5 bases and J 4 bases, with 10 bases left between them. Germline V gene lookup returns CDR1 SGHRS and CDR2 YFSETQ. The CDR3 has 13 residues. In regard to this clone: Its antigen is not known.

Treatment defined: oral pan-JAK inhibitor, 5-10 mg twice daily. Individuals with alopecia areata gave both lesional scalp punch biopsies and peripheral blood for collection. Reverse transcribed after extraction, RNA yielded cDNA as the sequencing template. The protocol was immunoSEQ multiplex PCR, while the TCRdb copy is restricted to in-frame clones and leaves out a portion. The table shows some 170,000 clones, with about 54% occurring only once. This chain joins TRBV5-1 and TRBJ2-1; weak D call: TRBD1 (5 bases). The input for sequencing was CD4+ T cells sorted from blood, taken between weeks 55 and 70, from a patient treated with tofacitinib. This TCR derives from a human donor with alopecia areata. The CDR3 DNA reads TGCGCCAGCAGGGAGACAGAATACAATGAGCAGTTCTTC. This translates into CASRETEYNEQFF. The full variable domain, in which reference TRBV5-1 and TRBJ2-1 provide the parts outside the CDR3, is KAGVTQTPRYLIKTRGQQVTLSCSPISGHRSVSWYQQTPGQGLQFLFEYFSETQRNKGNFPGRFSGRQFSNSRSEMNVSTLELGDSALYLCASRETEYNEQFFGPGTRLTVL.